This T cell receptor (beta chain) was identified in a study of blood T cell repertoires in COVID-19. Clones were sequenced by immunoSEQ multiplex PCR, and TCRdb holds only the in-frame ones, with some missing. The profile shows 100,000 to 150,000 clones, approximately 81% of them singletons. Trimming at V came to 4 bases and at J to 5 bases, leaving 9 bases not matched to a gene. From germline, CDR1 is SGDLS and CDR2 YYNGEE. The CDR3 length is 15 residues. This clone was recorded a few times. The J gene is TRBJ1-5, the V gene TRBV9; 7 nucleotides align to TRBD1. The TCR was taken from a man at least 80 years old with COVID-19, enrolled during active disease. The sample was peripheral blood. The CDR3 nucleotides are TGTGCCAGCAGCTCTTCCGGGACAGAAGATCAGCCCCAGCATTTT. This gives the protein CASSSSGTEDQPQHF.